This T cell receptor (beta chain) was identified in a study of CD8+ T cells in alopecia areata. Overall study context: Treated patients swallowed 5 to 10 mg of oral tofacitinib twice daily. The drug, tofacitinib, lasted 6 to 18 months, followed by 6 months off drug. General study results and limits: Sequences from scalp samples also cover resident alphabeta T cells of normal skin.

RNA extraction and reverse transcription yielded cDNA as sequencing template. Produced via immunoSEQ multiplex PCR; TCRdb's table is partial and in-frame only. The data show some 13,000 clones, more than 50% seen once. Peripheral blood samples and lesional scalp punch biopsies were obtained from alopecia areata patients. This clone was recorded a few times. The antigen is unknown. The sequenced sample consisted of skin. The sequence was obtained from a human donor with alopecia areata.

The DNA of the CDR3 is TGTGCCAGCAGTTTTCTTTCCAGCGGATACAATGAGCAGTTCTTC. Translating gives CASSFLSSGYNEQFF. The V gene is TRBV27, the J gene TRBJ2-1; the D gene is possibly TRBD2 (5 bases). V was shortened by 3 bases and J by 4 bases, with 13 bases between the two germline ends. The germline gives CDR1 MNHEY, CDR2 SMNVEV (reference sequence). There are 15 residues in the CDR3.